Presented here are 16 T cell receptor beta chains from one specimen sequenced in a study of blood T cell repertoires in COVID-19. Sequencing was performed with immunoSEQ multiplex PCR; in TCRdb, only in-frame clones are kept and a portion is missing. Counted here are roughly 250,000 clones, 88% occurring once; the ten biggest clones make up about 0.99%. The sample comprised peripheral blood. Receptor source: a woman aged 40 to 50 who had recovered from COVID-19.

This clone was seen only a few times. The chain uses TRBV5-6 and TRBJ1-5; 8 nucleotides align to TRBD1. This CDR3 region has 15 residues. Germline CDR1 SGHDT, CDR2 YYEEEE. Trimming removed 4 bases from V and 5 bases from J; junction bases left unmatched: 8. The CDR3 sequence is CASSRTGWGHQPQHF. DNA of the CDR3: TGTGCCAGCAGCAGGACAGGGTGGGGGCATCAGCCCCAGCATTTT.

The CDR3, as DNA: TGTGCCAGCAGTTACGGGGGGGCTCAGTACGAGCAGTACTTC. Protein sequence: CASSYGGAQYEQYF. The J gene is TRBJ2-7, the V gene TRBV6-2 or TRBV6-3, with D possibly matching TRBD2 (7 bases). The CDR3 length is 14 residues. With 2 bases removed from V and 4 bases from J, the gap between germline ends came to 12 bases. Germline assignment: CDR1 MNHEY and CDR2 SVGEGT.

The CDR3 DNA reads as TGTGCCAGCAGCCACCTCGGGCAGGGCGGGGGGAAACTGTTTTTT. Protein product: CASSHLGQGGGKLFF. V usage is TRBV6-5 and J usage is TRBJ1-4; D is perhaps TRBD1 (5 bases). CDR1 and CDR2 (germline): MNHEY, SVGAGI. V was clipped by 6 bases and J by 11 bases, with 22 bases between them. CDR3 length: 15 amino acids.

The CDR3 reads CASSPPPRGLQETQYF. The CDR3 nucleotides read TGTGCCAGCAGCCCCCCTCCCCGGGGACTCCAAGAGACCCAGTACTTC. This rearrangement joins TRBV21-1 to TRBJ2-5; the table's D call of TRBD2 was not tested on the DNA. TRBV21-1 is an annotated pseudogene. The CDR3 runs 16 residues.

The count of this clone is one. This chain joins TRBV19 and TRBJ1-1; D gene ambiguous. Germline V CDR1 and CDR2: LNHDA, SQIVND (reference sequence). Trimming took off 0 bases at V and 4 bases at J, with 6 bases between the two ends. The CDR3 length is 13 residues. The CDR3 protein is CASSIDRSTEAFF. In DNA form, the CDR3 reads TGTGCCAGTAGTATAGATAGGAGCACTGAAGCTTTCTTT.

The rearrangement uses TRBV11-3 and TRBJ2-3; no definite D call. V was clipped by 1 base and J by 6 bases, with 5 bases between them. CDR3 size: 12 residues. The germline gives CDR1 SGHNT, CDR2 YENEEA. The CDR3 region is CASSLAGDTQYF. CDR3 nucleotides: TGTGCCAGCAGCTTAGCCGGGGATACGCAGTATTTT.

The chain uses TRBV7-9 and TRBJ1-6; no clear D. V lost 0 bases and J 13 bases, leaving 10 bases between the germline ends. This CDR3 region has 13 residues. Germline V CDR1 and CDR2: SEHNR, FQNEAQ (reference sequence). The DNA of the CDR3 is TGTGCCAGCAGCTTAGCTCTGGGCTCTCCCCTCCACTTT. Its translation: CASSLALGSPLHF.

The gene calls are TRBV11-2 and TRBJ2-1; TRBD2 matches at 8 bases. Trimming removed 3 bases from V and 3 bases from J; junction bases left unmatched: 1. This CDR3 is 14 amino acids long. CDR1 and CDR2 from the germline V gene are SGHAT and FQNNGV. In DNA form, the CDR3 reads TGTGCCAGCAGCTTCCTAGCGGGCTACAATGAGCAGTTCTTC. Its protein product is CASSFLAGYNEQFF.

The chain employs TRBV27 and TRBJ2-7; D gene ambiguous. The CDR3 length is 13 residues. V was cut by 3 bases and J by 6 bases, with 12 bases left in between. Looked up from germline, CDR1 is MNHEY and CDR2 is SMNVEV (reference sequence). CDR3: CASSFSATGEQYF. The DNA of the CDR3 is TGTGCCAGCAGTTTTTCCGCTACGGGCGAGCAGTACTTC.

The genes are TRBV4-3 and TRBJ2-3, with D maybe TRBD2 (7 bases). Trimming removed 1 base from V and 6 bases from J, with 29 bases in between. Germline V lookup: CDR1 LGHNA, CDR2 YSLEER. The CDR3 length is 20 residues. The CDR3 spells CASSQARRGGGPSVGDTQYF. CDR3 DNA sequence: TGCGCCAGCAGCCAAGCCCGGAGGGGGGGAGGGCCGTCGGTAGGGGATACGCAGTATTTT.

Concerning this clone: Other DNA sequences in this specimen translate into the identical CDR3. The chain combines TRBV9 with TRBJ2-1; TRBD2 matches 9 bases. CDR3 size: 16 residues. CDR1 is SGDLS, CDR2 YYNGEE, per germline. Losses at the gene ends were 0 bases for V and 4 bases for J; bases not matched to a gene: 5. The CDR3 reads CASSVGLAGAYNEQFF. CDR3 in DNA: TGTGCCAGCAGCGTAGGGTTAGCGGGAGCATACAATGAGCAGTTCTTC. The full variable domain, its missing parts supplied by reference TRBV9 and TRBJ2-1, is DSGVTQTPKHLITATGQRVTLRCSPRSGDLSVYWYQQSLDQGLQFLIQYYNGEERAKGNILERFSAQQFPDLHSELNLSSLELGDSALYFCASSVGLAGAYNEQFFGPGTRLTVL.

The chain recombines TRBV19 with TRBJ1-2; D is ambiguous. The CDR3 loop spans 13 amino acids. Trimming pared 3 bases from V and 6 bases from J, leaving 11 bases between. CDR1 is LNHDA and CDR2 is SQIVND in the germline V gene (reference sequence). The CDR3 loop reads CASSIHVADGYTF. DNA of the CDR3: TGTGCCAGTAGTATCCACGTCGCGGATGGCTACACCTTC.

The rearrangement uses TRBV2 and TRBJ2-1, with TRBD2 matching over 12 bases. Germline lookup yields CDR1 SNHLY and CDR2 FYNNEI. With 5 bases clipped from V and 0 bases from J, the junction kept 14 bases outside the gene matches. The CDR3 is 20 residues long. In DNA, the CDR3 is TGTGCCAGCAGTCCATTTGGGTGGACTAGCGGGGCGAGCTCCTACAATGAGCAGTTCTTC. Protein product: CASSPFGWTSGASSYNEQFF.

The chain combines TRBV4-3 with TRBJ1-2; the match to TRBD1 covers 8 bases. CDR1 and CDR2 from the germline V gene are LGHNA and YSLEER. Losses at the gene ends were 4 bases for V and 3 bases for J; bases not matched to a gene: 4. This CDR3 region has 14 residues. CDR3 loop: CASSPPDRDYGYTF. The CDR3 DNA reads TGCGCCAGCAGCCCCCCGGACAGGGACTATGGCTACACCTTC.

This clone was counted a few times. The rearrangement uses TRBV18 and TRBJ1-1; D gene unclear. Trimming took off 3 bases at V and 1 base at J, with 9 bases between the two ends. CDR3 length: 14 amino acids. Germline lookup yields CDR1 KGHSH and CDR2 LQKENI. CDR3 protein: CASSPPGWNTEAFF. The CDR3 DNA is TGTGCCAGCTCACCCCCCGGTTGGAACACTGAAGCTTTCTTT.

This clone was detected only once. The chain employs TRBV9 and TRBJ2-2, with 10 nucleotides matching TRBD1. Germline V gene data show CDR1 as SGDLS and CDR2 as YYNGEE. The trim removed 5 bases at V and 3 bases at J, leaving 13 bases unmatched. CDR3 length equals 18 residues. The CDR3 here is CASRGDRGWSTDTGELFF. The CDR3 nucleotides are TGTGCCAGCAGGGGGGACAGGGGTTGGTCGACGGACACCGGGGAGCTGTTTTTT.